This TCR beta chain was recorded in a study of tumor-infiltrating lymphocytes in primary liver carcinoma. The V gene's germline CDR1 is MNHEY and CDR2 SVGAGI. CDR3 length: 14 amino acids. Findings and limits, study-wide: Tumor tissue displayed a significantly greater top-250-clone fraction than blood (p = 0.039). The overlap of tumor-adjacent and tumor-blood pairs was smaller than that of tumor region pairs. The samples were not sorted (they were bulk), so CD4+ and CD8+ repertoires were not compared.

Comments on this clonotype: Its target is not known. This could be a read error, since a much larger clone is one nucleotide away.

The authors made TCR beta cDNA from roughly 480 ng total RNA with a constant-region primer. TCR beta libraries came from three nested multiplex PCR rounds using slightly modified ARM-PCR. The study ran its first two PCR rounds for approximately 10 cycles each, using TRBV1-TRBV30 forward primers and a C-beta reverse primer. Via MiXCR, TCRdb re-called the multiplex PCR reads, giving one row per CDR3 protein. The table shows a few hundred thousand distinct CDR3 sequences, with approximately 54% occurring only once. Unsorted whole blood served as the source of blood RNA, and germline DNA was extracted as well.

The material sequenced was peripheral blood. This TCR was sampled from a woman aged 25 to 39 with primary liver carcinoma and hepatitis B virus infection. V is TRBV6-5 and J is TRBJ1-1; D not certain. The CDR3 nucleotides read TGTGTCAGCAGTTACAATGAGGGGAACACTGAAGCTTTCTTT. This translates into CVSSYNEGNTEAFF.